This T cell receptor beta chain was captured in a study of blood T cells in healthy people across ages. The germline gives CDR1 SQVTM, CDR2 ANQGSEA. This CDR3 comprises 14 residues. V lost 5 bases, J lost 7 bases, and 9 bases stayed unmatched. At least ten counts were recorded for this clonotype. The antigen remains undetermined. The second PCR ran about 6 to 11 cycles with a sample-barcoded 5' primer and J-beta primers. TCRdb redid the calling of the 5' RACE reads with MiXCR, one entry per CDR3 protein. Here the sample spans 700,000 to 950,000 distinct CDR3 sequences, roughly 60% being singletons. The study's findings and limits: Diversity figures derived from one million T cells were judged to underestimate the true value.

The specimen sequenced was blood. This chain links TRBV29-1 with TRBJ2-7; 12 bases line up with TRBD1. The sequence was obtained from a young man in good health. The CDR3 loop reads CSVLRDRGPQEQYF. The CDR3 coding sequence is TGCAGCGTTCTCCGGGACAGGGGGCCGCAGGAGCAGTACTTC.